Included here is one T cell receptor (beta chain) sequence, with context. The data were taken from a study of cytomegalovirus exposure and HLA in healthy donors. J lost 10 bases, V lost 5 bases, and 7 bases had no gene match. The germline gives CDR1 MNHEY, CDR2 SVGAGI. The CDR3 runs 14 residues. PCR used 60 Vbeta primers and 13 Jbeta primers. The repertoire was sequenced with immunoSEQ multiplex PCR; TCRdb's copy has only in-frame clones and lacks some. This sample yields 100,000 to 150,000 clones, of which over 70% are seen a single time; 1.3% to 1.5% belongs to the top ten. The chain is built from TRBV6-5 and TRBJ1-6; 8 bases line up with TRBD1. The TCR sequence derives from a woman in her forties in good health and CMV-seronegative. Sequencing was carried out using PBMCs. CDR3 protein: CASSAGGRYSPLHF. The CDR3 region has the DNA TGTGCCAGCAGTGCAGGGGGCAGGTACTCACCCCTCCACTTT.